This TCR beta chain appears in the sequencing data of a study of PD-1 blockade in mismatch repair-deficient tumors. Whole-study findings and limits: Tumor-resident clones, often absent from pretreatment blood, expanded after pembrolizumab and then contracted.

The germline CDR1 and CDR2 sequences are SGHTA and FQGNSA. This CDR3 has 14 amino acids. The V and J ends lost 2 bases and 5 bases, in that order; junction bases with no gene match: 4. On this clone itself: The antigen is undetermined.

A few pembrolizumab responders had their TCRs sequenced. TCRdb's copy holds only in-frame clones and misses some; the assay was immunoSEQ multiplex PCR. The sample lists some 120,000 clones; roughly nine tenths were seen once. The receptor comes from an adult with mismatch repair-deficient cancer. J is TRBJ2-5 and V is TRBV7-2; 8 bases line up with TRBD2. The sample here was peripheral blood, taken 44 weeks after starting pembrolizumab. The CDR3 coding sequence is TGTGCCAGCAGCTTATGGACTAGCTGGGAGACCCAGTACTTC. Its protein product is CASSLWTSWETQYF.